Ten or more counts support the clone carrying this T cell receptor (beta chain). Its antigen is not identified. Noted time point: patch test 1, 2 weeks after DPC sensitization. Treatment of the sample: therapeutic diphenylcyclopropenone sensitization with weekly scalp DPC. Blood was collected ahead of every patch test applied. This entry belongs to a study of human T cells and chemical hapten exposure. What the library attached to individual cDNA molecules were unique molecular identifiers. TCRdb reprocessed the RACE reads via MiXCR and lists one record per CDR3 protein. The profile shows around 120,000 distinct CDR3 sequences, roughly 13% of them singletons. General study findings and limits: Sensitizing to DPC left TCRs with a frequency above 1 in 1000 unaltered.

This CDR3 is 15 amino acids long. The V end was cut by 7 bases, the J end by 4 bases, with 19 bases between. The source of this sequence is a man younger than 35 with alopecia areata. Some clones in this sample may be carry-over from other donors' samples. Source: whole blood, taken in connection with sensitization to the hapten diphenylcyclopropenone (DPC). The rearrangement joins TRBV12-3 or TRBV12-4 to TRBJ1-1; D is perhaps TRBD1 (6 bases). The DNA of the CDR3 is TGTGCCAGCAACAGCGGGGGCGGTTTTGGCACTGAAGCTTTCTTT. It is translated as CASNSGGGFGTEAFF.